This TCR beta chain was recovered during a study of T cell responses to AZD1222 COVID-19 vaccine (dated by TCRdb to about 2021). Looking at the study overall: AZD1222 recipients given second doses at about 4 weeks or at about 12 weeks were pooled, since spike-specific TCR depth and breadth were not found to differ between the two schedules. TCR sequencing was performed for about 250 trial participants, of whom roughly 200 were given two doses of AZD1222 and around 25 were given two doses of MenACWY control vaccine. Trial participants were enrolled by age into 18-55, 56-69 and 70-plus year subgroups, with roughly 160, 29 and 62 TCR-sequenced participants respectively. What the research found in general, with its limitations: Conclusions about previously exposed vaccinees were limited because only a handful of AZD1222 recipients were SARS-CoV-2 seropositive at baseline. Participants were mostly white British, with more females than males. The authors suggested clonal diversity may have been underestimated. Because no samples from the day 14 peak response were available, repertoires could be characterized only after the peak T cell response. Reportedly, almost half of the unique spike-specific TCRs recognized epitopes lying outside the regions that are mutated in the B.1.351 and B.1.1.7 variants. A significant rise in spike-specific TCR breadth and depth was observed after two AZD1222 doses relative to day 0 and relative to MenACWY recipients. The 56-69-year group was small, and its depth increase did not reach significance, likely because of low power. Vaccine-associated CD4 TCRs spanned the whole spike protein, with dominant responses in regions 160-218 and 743-854.

This clone was observed once. Its antigen specificity is not known. No base quality values were provided; no much bigger clone lies one nucleotide off. The germline V gene provides CDR1 SGHNT and CDR2 YENEEA. V is shortened by 1 base, J by 1 base, and the region joining them spans 10 bases. The CDR3 measures 15 amino acids from cysteine to phenylalanine. Only the CDR3 region is kept as DNA, spanning 45 bases read in frame from base 1. The time point label here, explained by the study, means: baseline before first vaccination. The vaccinee samples were drawn from two UK trials, COV001 and COV002, one of which was a single-blind randomized controlled phase 2/3 trial testing AZD1222 (ChAdOx1 nCoV-19) in healthy adults. For TCRbeta chain sequencing, PBMC samples from trial participants were taken at day 0 and at day 28 after the second dose. The CDR3 regions of human TCRbeta chains were analyzed by immunosequencing. The original pipeline was this. TCRs in the repertoires were compared against a reference library of SARS-CoV-2-specific TCRs that had been generated with the MIRA antigen-specificity platform. Breadth was defined as the fraction of unique TCRs that were SARS-CoV-2-associated. Depth was defined as the fraction of total T cells that were SARS-CoV-2-associated. Using the MIRA data, each spike-specific TCR was assigned both to the spike region to which the TCR was reactive and to a CD4 or CD8 class. Log10-transformed breadth and depth values were compared by one-way ANOVA with Sidak's multiple comparisons tests. As stored in TCRdb, this immuneACCESS dataset retains in-frame rearrangements with V and J assigned. A fraction of the clones does not appear; measured against another copy, unresolved V genes explain less than half of the discrepancy, and the remainder lacks a known reason. That table supplies the V and J calls and clone size; D and trimming were determined from the DNA. For this sample there are roughly 100,000 clones; 80% to 95% appear just once. The ten largest clones add up to 4% to 6% of the sample.

The chain couples TRBV11-3 to TRBJ1-1, with the identity of the D gene unclear. This TCR derives from an adult in good health. The specimen was peripheral blood, collected on day 0 of AZD1222 vaccination. CDR3 region: CASSLGPGENTEAFF. The DNA reads TGTGCCAGCAGCTTAGGTCCGGGCGAGAACACTGAAGCTTTCTTT.